Listed below are T cell receptor beta chains from one sample, sequenced in a study of cytomegalovirus exposure and HLA in healthy donors. Assay: immunoSEQ multiplex PCR; the TCRdb copy retains only in-frame clones and omits some. The profile shows some 290,000 clones, roughly 87% of them singletons. Sequenced input: PBMCs. The receptors shown here come from a young man in good health and CMV-seronegative. Both conserved end residues are part of each CDR3. The order of the fields is clone size, V gene, J gene, D gene, CDR3 DNA, CDR3 protein. The D gene is left open where the match is weak. Clone size is stated in some rows and not others, as once, few, many or a class when expanded.

clone_size: -; v_call: TRBV5-5; j_call: TRBJ2-7; d_call: TRBD1; cdr3_nt: TGTGCCAGCAGCCCCTCATTGGGACAGGTTACGTCTAGCGAGCAGTACTTC; cdr3_aa: CASSPSLGQVTSSEQYF
clone_size: -; v_call: TRBV27; j_call: TRBJ1-6; d_call: -; cdr3_nt: TGTGCCAGCAGTTTATCGTTTCGGGGGGCGGGAAATTCACCCCTCCACTTT; cdr3_aa: CASSLSFRGAGNSPLHF
clone_size: -; v_call: TRBV25-1; j_call: TRBJ2-1; d_call: -; cdr3_nt: TGTGCCAGCAGTAAAATAGGGGCCGCAAGCAATGAGCAGTTCTTC; cdr3_aa: CASSKIGAASNEQFF
clone_size: -; v_call: TRBV10-3; j_call: TRBJ1-6; d_call: -; cdr3_nt: TGTGCCATCAGTGAGTCGGGACTCTATAATTCACCCCTCCACTTT; cdr3_aa: CAISESGLYNSPLHF
clone_size: -; v_call: TRBV4-1; j_call: TRBJ2-5; d_call: -; cdr3_nt: TGCGCCAGCAGCCAAGGCGACGGGACAAAAGAGACCCAGTACTTC; cdr3_aa: CASSQGDGTKETQYF
clone_size: -; v_call: TRBV7-9; j_call: TRBJ1-1; d_call: TRBD1; cdr3_nt: TGTGCCAGCAGCCTCTCCGGGACAGACACTGAAGCTTTCTTT; cdr3_aa: CASSLSGTDTEAFF
clone_size: -; v_call: TRBV19; j_call: TRBJ2-2; d_call: TRBD2; cdr3_nt: TGTGCCAGTATTCAGCGGGGGCACCGACAAACCGGGGAGCTGTTTTTT; cdr3_aa: CASIQRGHRQTGELFF
clone_size: -; v_call: TRBV6-5; j_call: TRBJ2-7; d_call: TRBD1; cdr3_nt: TGTGCCAGCAGTTACTCAGACAGGGGGGGCTCCTACGAGCAGTACTTC; cdr3_aa: CASSYSDRGGSYEQYF
clone_size: -; v_call: TRBV7-9; j_call: TRBJ1-1; d_call: -; cdr3_nt: TGTGCCAGCAGCTACGAGGCTGAAGCTTTCTTT; cdr3_aa: CASSYEAEAFF
clone_size: -; v_call: TRBV27; j_call: TRBJ1-2; d_call: -; cdr3_nt: TGTGCCAGCAGTTTCGGGGATAACTATGGCTACACCTTC; cdr3_aa: CASSFGDNYGYTF
clone_size: -; v_call: TRBV4-1; j_call: TRBJ2-5; d_call: -; cdr3_nt: TGCGCCAGCAGCCAGAGGTCGGCCCAAGAGACCCAGTACTTC; cdr3_aa: CASSQRSAQETQYF
clone_size: -; v_call: TRBV10-3; j_call: TRBJ1-5; d_call: TRBD1; cdr3_nt: TGTGCCATCAGTGAGGCAGGGACAGTCTCTCAGCCCCAGCATTTT; cdr3_aa: CAISEAGTVSQPQHF
clone_size: -; v_call: TRBV7-8; j_call: TRBJ2-2; d_call: TRBD2; cdr3_nt: TGTGCCAGCAGCTTCACTGTCCAGTGGACTAGCGTCGCGGTCGGGGAGCTGTTTTTT; cdr3_aa: CASSFTVQWTSVAVGELFF
clone_size: -; v_call: TRBV15; j_call: TRBJ1-4; d_call: -; cdr3_nt: TGTGCCACCAGCAGAGGATCCTCGGGACACCTTAATGAAAAACTGTTTTTT; cdr3_aa: CATSRGSSGHLNEKLFF
clone_size: once; v_call: TRBV29-1; j_call: TRBJ1-1; d_call: -; cdr3_nt: TGCAGGGCTGACCGGGGGAGCACTGAAGCTTTCTTT; cdr3_aa: CRADRGSTEAFF
clone_size: -; v_call: TRBV5-1; j_call: TRBJ2-1; d_call: TRBD2; cdr3_nt: TGCGCCAGCAGCTTGGTAGCGGGGGGTCTCTCCAATGAGCAGTTCTTC; cdr3_aa: CASSLVAGGLSNEQFF
clone_size: -; v_call: TRBV7-9; j_call: TRBJ1-4; d_call: -; cdr3_nt: TGTGCCAGCAGCTCCAAGAACCAGGAAAAACTGTTTTTT; cdr3_aa: CASSSKNQEKLFF
clone_size: -; v_call: TRBV14; j_call: TRBJ1-5; d_call: -; cdr3_nt: TGTGCCAGCAGCCAAGAGCAACAGGCCAATCAGCCCCAGCATTTT; cdr3_aa: CASSQEQQANQPQHF
clone_size: once; v_call: TRBV10-3; j_call: TRBJ2-7; d_call: TRBD1; cdr3_nt: TGTGCCATCAGTGAGCCACCGGGACAGGGACGCGAGCAGTACTTC; cdr3_aa: CAISEPPGQGREQYF
clone_size: -; v_call: TRBV4-3; j_call: TRBJ1-2; d_call: -; cdr3_nt: TGCGCCAGCAGCCAAGGAACCCGGGAACGTAACTATGGCTACACCTTC; cdr3_aa: CASSQGTRERNYGYTF
clone_size: -; v_call: TRBV7-9; j_call: TRBJ1-2; d_call: -; cdr3_nt: TGTGCCAGCAGCTTAGTTTCAGAACCCTATGGCTACACCTTC; cdr3_aa: CASSLVSEPYGYTF
clone_size: -; v_call: TRBV27; j_call: TRBJ2-2; d_call: TRBD1; cdr3_nt: TGTGCCAGCAGTTTCAGACAGGGAAACACCGGGGAGCTGTTTTTT; cdr3_aa: CASSFRQGNTGELFF
clone_size: -; v_call: TRBV19; j_call: TRBJ1-4; d_call: -; cdr3_nt: TGTGCCAGTAGTATAGTATGGGGGGGCATCAATGAAAAACTGTTTTTT; cdr3_aa: CASSIVWGGINEKLFF
clone_size: -; v_call: TRBV5-5; j_call: TRBJ2-1; d_call: -; cdr3_nt: TGTGCCAGCAGCTTTAGGGCGGGGTTCAATGAGCAGTTCTTC; cdr3_aa: CASSFRAGFNEQFF
clone_size: -; v_call: TRBV4-1; j_call: TRBJ1-3; d_call: -; cdr3_nt: TGCGCCAGCAGCCACCGGGGGTGGCAGGGCAGAAACACCATATATTTT; cdr3_aa: CASSHRGWQGRNTIYF
clone_size: -; v_call: TRBV6-1; j_call: TRBJ2-7; d_call: -; cdr3_nt: TGTGCCAGCAGTGAAGGGGGTACTAGATTTGCCTACGAGCAGTACTTC; cdr3_aa: CASSEGGTRFAYEQYF
clone_size: -; v_call: TRBV27; j_call: TRBJ2-7; d_call: TRBD2; cdr3_nt: TGTGCCAGCAGTTTAGACCCTAGCGGGCGGGAGCAGTACTTC; cdr3_aa: CASSLDPSGREQYF
clone_size: -; v_call: TRBV5-1; j_call: TRBJ1-2; d_call: -; cdr3_nt: TGCGCCAGCAGCTTTGTACCTGCCCGGGGCTACACCTTC; cdr3_aa: CASSFVPARGYTF
clone_size: few; v_call: TRBV30; j_call: TRBJ1-1; d_call: -; cdr3_nt: TGTGCCTGGAGGAGGAACACTGAAGCTTTCTTT; cdr3_aa: CAWRRNTEAFF
clone_size: -; v_call: TRBV15; j_call: TRBJ1-5; d_call: TRBD1; cdr3_nt: TGTGCCACCAGCAGAGGAGATGGGACAGGGAATCATCAGCCCCAGCATTTT; cdr3_aa: CATSRGDGTGNHQPQHF
clone_size: -; v_call: TRBV2; j_call: TRBJ1-3; d_call: -; cdr3_nt: TGTGCCAGCAGTGCTGGAGCGACCTCTGGAAACACCATATATTTT; cdr3_aa: CASSAGATSGNTIYF
clone_size: -; v_call: TRBV5-4; j_call: TRBJ1-3; d_call: TRBD1; cdr3_nt: TGTGCCAGCAGCCCCGGACAGGGGGCAAGGTCTGGAAACACCATATATTTT; cdr3_aa: CASSPGQGARSGNTIYF
clone_size: -; v_call: TRBV5-6; j_call: TRBJ1-1; d_call: TRBD1; cdr3_nt: TGTGCCAGCAGCCCCGGGACAGGGTTCAGTGAAGCTTTCTTT; cdr3_aa: CASSPGTGFSEAFF
clone_size: -; v_call: TRBV6-5; j_call: TRBJ2-3; d_call: TRBD1; cdr3_nt: TGTGCCAGCAGTTTGACAGGGCCATTCGCAGATACGCAGTATTTT; cdr3_aa: CASSLTGPFADTQYF
clone_size: once; v_call: TRBV5-1; j_call: TRBJ2-7; d_call: TRBD1; cdr3_nt: TGCGCCAGCAGGCCGGGCTACGGGACAGGGAGGAACGAGCAGTACTTC; cdr3_aa: CASRPGYGTGRNEQYF
clone_size: -; v_call: TRBV6-1; j_call: TRBJ1-1; d_call: -; cdr3_nt: TGTGCCAGCAGTGCGCAGGGGACTGAAGCTTTCTTT; cdr3_aa: CASSAQGTEAFF
clone_size: -; v_call: TRBV20-1; j_call: TRBJ1-1; d_call: -; cdr3_nt: TGCAGTGCTAGTGGGGCCCGGGCTTTCTTT; cdr3_aa: CSASGARAFF
clone_size: -; v_call: TRBV7-7; j_call: TRBJ1-2; d_call: TRBD1; cdr3_nt: TGTGCCAGCAGCCCCCGACAGGGTAGGGACTATGGCTACACCTTC; cdr3_aa: CASSPRQGRDYGYTF
clone_size: -; v_call: TRBV9; j_call: TRBJ2-5; d_call: TRBD1; cdr3_nt: TGTGCCAGCAGCCCCACCGGGACAGTAGAGACCCAGTACTTC; cdr3_aa: CASSPTGTVETQYF
clone_size: -; v_call: TRBV6-1; j_call: TRBJ2-3; d_call: TRBD1; cdr3_nt: TGTGCCAGCAGTGAAATCTCGGACAGGGATCTAGCAAGGGATACGCAGTATTTT; cdr3_aa: CASSEISDRDLARDTQYF
clone_size: -; v_call: TRBV11-2; j_call: TRBJ1-6; d_call: -; cdr3_nt: TGTGCCAGCAGCTTAGATACAGAGAGCTCCTATAATTCACCCCTCCACTTT; cdr3_aa: CASSLDTESSYNSPLHF
clone_size: -; v_call: TRBV11-3; j_call: TRBJ2-7; d_call: -; cdr3_nt: TGTGCCAGCAGCTTAGACAGCTCCTACGAGCAGTACTTC; cdr3_aa: CASSLDSSYEQYF
clone_size: -; v_call: TRBV6-5; j_call: TRBJ1-5; d_call: -; cdr3_nt: TGTGCCAGCAGTTACGGAGTGGATCAGCCCCAGCATTTT; cdr3_aa: CASSYGVDQPQHF
clone_size: -; v_call: TRBV6-4; j_call: TRBJ2-7; d_call: -; cdr3_nt: TGTGCCAGCAGTGACTCTGAATTGAGTCCCGAGCAGTACTTC; cdr3_aa: CASSDSELSPEQYF
clone_size: -; v_call: TRBV11-1; j_call: TRBJ1-1; d_call: TRBD1; cdr3_nt: TGTGCCAGCAGCTTCTCAGGGGGAAACACTGAAGCTTTCTTT; cdr3_aa: CASSFSGGNTEAFF
clone_size: -; v_call: TRBV4-1; j_call: TRBJ1-5; d_call: -; cdr3_nt: TGCGCCAGCAGCCAAGATCGGAATCAGCCCCAGCATTTT; cdr3_aa: CASSQDRNQPQHF
clone_size: -; v_call: TRBV5-6; j_call: TRBJ2-7; d_call: -; cdr3_nt: TGTGCCAGCGCCTTGACAACCTCCTACGAGCAGTACTTC; cdr3_aa: CASALTTSYEQYF
clone_size: -; v_call: TRBV7-8; j_call: TRBJ2-2; d_call: -; cdr3_nt: TGTGGTTACAGGGTACGGGACGCCGGGGAGCTGTTTTTT; cdr3_aa: CGYRVRDAGELFF
clone_size: -; v_call: TRBV6-5; j_call: TRBJ2-1; d_call: TRBD2; cdr3_nt: TGTGCCAGCAGTTCAGCGGGGGGGAGCTCCTACAATGAGCAGTTCTTC; cdr3_aa: CASSSAGGSSYNEQFF
clone_size: -; v_call: TRBV4-1; j_call: TRBJ1-5; d_call: -; cdr3_nt: TGCGCCAGCAGCCAAGAGTACAGACCCAATAGCAATCAGCCCCAGCATTTT; cdr3_aa: CASSQEYRPNSNQPQHF
clone_size: -; v_call: TRBV27; j_call: TRBJ1-1; d_call: TRBD1; cdr3_nt: TGTGCCAGCACCTTGTCGGGGACAGGGTTATCAGGAGCTTTCTTT; cdr3_aa: CASTLSGTGLSGAFF
clone_size: -; v_call: TRBV9; j_call: TRBJ2-5; d_call: TRBD1; cdr3_nt: TGTGCCAGCAGCGACGACAGGGAAGAGACCCAGTACTTC; cdr3_aa: CASSDDREETQYF
clone_size: -; v_call: TRBV19; j_call: TRBJ2-7; d_call: TRBD1; cdr3_nt: TGTGCCAGTAGAAGACAGGGGTCCGAGCAGTACTTC; cdr3_aa: CASRRQGSEQYF